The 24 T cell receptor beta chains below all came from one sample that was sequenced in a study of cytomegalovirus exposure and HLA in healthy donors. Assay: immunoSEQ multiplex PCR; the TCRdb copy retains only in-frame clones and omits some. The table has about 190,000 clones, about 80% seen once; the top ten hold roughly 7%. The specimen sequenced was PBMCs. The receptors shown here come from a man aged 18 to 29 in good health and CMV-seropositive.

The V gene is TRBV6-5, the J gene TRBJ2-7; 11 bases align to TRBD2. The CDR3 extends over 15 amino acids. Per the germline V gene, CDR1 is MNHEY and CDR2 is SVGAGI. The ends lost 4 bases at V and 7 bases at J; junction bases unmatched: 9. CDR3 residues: CASSSGTSGGGEQYF. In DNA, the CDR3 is TGTGCCAGCAGTTCGGGGACTAGCGGTGGAGGGGAGCAGTACTTC.

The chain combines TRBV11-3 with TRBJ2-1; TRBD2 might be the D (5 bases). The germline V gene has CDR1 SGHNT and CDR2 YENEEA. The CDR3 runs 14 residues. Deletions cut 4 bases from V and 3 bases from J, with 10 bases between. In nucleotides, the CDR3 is TGTGCCAGCAGCTCAGCCCGGGACTACAATGAGCAGTTCTTC. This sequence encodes CASSSARDYNEQFF.

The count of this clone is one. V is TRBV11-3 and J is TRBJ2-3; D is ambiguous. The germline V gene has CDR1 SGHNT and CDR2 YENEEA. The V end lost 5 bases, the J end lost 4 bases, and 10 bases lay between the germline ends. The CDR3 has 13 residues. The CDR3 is CASSPRSADTQYF. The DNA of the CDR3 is TGTGCCAGCAGCCCGAGAAGCGCAGATACGCAGTATTTT.

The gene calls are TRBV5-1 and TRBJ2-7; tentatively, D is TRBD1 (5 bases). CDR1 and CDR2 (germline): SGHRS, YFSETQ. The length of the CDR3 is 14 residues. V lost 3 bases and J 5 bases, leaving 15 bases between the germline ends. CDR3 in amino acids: CASSSPARANEQYF. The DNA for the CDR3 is TGCGCCAGCAGCTCTCCGGCCAGGGCCAACGAGCAGTACTTC.

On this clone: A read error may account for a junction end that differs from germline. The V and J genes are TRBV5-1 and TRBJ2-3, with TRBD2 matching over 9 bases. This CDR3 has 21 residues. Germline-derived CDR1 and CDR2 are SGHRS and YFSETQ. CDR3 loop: CASSLVPATGGRAPATDTQYF. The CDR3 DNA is TGCGCCAGCAGTTTGGTCCCCGCGACTGGCGGGAGGGCCCCTGCCACAGATACGCAGTATTTT.

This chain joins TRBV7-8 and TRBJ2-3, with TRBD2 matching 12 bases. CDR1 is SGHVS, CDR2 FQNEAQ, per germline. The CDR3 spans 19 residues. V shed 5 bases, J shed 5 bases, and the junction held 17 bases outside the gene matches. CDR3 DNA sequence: TGTGCCAGCAGCCCCCGAAGGGTGGAACTAGCGGGAGGAAGAGATACGCAGTATTTT. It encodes CASSPRRVELAGGRDTQYF.

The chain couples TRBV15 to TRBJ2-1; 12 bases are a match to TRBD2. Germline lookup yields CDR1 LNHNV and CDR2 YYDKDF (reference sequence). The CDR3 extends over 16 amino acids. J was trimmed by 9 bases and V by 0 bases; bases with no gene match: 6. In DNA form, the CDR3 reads TGTGCCACCAGCAGAGATCTAGCGGGAGGGTTCGGTGAGCAGTTCTTC. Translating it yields CATSRDLAGGFGEQFF.

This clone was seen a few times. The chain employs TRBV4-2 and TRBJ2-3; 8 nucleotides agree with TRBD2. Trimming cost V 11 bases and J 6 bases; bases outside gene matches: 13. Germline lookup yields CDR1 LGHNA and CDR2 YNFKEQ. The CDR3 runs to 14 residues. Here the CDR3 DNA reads TGTGCCTCTTCCAGAGCGGGAGCGGGGGATACGCAGTATTTT. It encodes CASSRAGAGDTQYF.

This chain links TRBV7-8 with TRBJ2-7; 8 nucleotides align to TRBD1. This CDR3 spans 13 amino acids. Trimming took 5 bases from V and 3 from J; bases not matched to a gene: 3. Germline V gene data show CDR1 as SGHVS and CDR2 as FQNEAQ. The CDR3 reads CASSVGQGYEQYF. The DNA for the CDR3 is TGTGCCAGCAGCGTAGGACAGGGCTACGAGCAGTACTTC.

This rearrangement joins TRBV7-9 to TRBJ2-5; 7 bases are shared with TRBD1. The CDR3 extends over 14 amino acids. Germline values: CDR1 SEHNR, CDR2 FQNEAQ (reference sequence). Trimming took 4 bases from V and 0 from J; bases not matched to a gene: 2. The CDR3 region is CASSSGQYQETQYF. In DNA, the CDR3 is TGTGCCAGCAGCTCGGGACAGTACCAAGAGACCCAGTACTTC.

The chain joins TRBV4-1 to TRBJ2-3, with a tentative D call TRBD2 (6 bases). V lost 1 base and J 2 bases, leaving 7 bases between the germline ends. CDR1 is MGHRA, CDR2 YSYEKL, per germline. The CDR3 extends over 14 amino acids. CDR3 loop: CASSQAGVTDTQYF. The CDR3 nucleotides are TGCGCCAGCAGCCAAGCGGGAGTCACAGATACGCAGTATTTT.

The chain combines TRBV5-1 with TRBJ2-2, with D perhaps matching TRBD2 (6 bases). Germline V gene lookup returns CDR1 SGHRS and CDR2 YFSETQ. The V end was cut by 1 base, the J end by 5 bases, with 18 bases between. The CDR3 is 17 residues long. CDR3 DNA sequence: TGCGCCAGCAGCTTGTTTCCCGGGAGCGCTCTAACCGGGGAGCTGTTTTTT. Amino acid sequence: CASSLFPGSALTGELFF.

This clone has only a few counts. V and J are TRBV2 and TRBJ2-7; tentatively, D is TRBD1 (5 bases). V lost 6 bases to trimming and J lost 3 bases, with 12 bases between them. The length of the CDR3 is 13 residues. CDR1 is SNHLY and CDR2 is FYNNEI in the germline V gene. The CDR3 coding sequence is TGTGCCAGCAGGCAGACAGAAGTCTACGAGCAGTACTTC. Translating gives CASRQTEVYEQYF. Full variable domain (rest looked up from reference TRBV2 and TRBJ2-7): EPEVTQTPSHQVTQMGQEVILRCVPISNHLYFYWYRQILGQKVEFLVSFYNNEISEKSEIFDDQFSVERPDGSNFTLKIRSTKLEDSAMYFCASRQTEVYEQYFGPGTRLTVT.

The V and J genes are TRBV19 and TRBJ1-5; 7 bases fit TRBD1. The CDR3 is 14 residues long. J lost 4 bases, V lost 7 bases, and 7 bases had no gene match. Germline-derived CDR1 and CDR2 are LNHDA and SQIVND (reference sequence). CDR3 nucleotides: TGTGCCAGTACCCTAGGGACAGTTAATCAGCCCCAGCATTTT. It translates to CASTLGTVNQPQHF.

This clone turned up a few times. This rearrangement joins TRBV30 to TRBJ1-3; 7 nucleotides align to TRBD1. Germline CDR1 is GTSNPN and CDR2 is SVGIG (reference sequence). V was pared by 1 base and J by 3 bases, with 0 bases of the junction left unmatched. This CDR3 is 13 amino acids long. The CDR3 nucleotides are TGTGCCTGGAGTGGGGACAGTGGAAACACCATATATTTT. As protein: CAWSGDSGNTIYF.

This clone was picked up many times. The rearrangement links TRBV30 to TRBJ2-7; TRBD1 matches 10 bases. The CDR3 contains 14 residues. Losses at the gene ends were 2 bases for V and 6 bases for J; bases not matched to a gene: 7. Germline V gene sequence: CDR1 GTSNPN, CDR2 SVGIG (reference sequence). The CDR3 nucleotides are TGTGCCTGGAGTTTGGACAGGGGGACCCTCGAGCAGTACTTC. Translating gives CAWSLDRGTLEQYF.

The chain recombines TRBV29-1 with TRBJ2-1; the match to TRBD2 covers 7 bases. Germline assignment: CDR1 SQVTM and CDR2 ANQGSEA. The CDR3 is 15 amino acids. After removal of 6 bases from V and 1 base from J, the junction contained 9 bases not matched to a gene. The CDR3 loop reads CSVAPGGSSYNEQFF. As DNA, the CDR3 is TGCAGCGTAGCCCCTGGCGGGAGTTCCTACAATGAGCAGTTCTTC.

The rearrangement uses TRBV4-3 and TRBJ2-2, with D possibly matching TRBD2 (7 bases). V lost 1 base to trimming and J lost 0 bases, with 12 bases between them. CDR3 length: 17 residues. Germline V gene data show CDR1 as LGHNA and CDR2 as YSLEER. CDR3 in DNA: TGCGCCAGCAGCCAAGTGGGGGGGACAACGAACACCGGGGAGCTGTTTTTT. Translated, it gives CASSQVGGTTNTGELFF.

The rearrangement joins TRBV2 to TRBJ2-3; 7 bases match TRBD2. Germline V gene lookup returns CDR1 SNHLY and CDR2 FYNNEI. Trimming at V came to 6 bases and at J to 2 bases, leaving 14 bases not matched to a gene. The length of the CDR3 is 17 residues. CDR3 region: CASSVLGREYLTDTQYF. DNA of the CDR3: TGTGCCAGCAGCGTGCTCGGGCGGGAGTATCTCACAGATACGCAGTATTTT.

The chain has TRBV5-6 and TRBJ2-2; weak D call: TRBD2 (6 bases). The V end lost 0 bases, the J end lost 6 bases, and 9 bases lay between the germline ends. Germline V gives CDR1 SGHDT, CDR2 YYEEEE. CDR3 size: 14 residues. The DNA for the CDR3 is TGTGCCAGCAGCTTGGAAAGGAGGGCCGGGGAGCTGTTTTTT. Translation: CASSLERRAGELFF.

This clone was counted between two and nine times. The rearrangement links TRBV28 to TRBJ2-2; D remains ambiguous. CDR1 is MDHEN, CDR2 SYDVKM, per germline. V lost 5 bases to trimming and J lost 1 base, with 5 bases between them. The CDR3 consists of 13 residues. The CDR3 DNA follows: TGTGCCAGCAGTCCCAGGAACACCGGGGAGCTGTTTTTT. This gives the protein CASSPRNTGELFF.

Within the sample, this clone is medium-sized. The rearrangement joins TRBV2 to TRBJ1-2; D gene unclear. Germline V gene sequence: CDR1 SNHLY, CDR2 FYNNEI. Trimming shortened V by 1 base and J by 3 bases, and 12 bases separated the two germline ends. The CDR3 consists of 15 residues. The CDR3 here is CASSEDEGLYYGYTF. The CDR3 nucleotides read TGTGCCAGCAGTGAAGATGAGGGTTTATACTATGGCTACACCTTC. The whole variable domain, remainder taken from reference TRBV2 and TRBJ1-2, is EPEVTQTPSHQVTQMGQEVILRCVPISNHLYFYWYRQILGQKVEFLVSFYNNEISEKSEIFDDQFSVERPDGSNFTLKIRSTKLEDSAMYFCASSEDEGLYYGYTFGSGTRLTVV.

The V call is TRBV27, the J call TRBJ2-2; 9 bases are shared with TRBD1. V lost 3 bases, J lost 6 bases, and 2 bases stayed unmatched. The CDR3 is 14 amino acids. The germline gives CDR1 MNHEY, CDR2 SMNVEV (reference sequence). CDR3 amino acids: CASSLDRGAGELFF. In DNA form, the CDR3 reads TGTGCCAGCAGTTTGGACAGGGGTGCCGGGGAGCTGTTTTTT.

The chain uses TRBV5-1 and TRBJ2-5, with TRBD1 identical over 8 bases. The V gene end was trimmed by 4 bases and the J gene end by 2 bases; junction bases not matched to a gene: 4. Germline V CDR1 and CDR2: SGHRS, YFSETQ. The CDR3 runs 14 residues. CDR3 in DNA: TGCGCCAGCAGCATGGACAGGGCTCAAGAGACCCAGTACTTC. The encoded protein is CASSMDRAQETQYF.